These T cell receptor beta chains were read from a single sample in a study of T cells after yellow fever vaccination. TCRdb analysed the 5' RACE reads with MiXCR anew, one entry per CDR3 protein. The sample lists under 500,000 distinct CDR3 sequences; 18% were seen once. The material was PBMCs, obtained before the yellow fever booster vaccination. These receptors came from a man aged 18 to 30 who received the YFV17D yellow fever vaccine. Both conserved end residues are part of each CDR3. A D gene is named only where the DNA matches it firmly. Not all rows give a size; the values are once, few, many and, for expanded clones, a class.

V gene	J gene	CDR3 length	clone size	D gene	CDR3 DNA	CDR3 protein
TRBV15	TRBJ2-5	14	.	TRBD1	TGTGCCACCAGCAGTACAGGGGGCTGGGAGACCCAGTACTTC	CATSSTGGWETQYF
TRBV20-1	TRBJ2-1	15	few	.	TGCAGTGCTAGAGGAAGACAGGCCCCCTACAATGAGCAGTTCTTC	CSARGRQAPYNEQFF
TRBV5-6	TRBJ1-2	15	.	.	TGTGCCAGCAGCTTGGGGTCCACATCTAACTATGGCTACACCTTC	CASSLGSTSNYGYTF
TRBV15	TRBJ2-5	15	many	.	TGTGCCACCAGCGCACGTAAGGGTTTGGGAGAGACCCAGTACTTC	CATSARKGLGETQYF
TRBV7-2	TRBJ2-3	10	.	.	TGTGCCAGCGGCCTCCCTACGCAGTATTTT	CASGLPTQYF
TRBV7-9	TRBJ1-3	13	.	.	TGTGCCAGCAGCTTATTCAGCAGGGAGACCATATATTTT	CASSLFSRETIYF
TRBV11-1	TRBJ2-4	15	.	TRBD2	TGTGCCAGCAGCCCGAGTAGCGGGGGCGGGGACATTCAGTACTTC	CASSPSSGGGDIQYF
TRBV10-1	TRBJ2-7	16	.	TRBD1	TGCGCCAGCAGTGAGAAGATTACAGGGGGAGGTTACGAGCAGTACTTC	CASSEKITGGGYEQYF
TRBV6-2/TRBV6-3	TRBJ2-7	15	once	.	TGTGCCAGCAGTTACGAGGACTCGTTCATCTACGAGCAGTACTTC	CASSYEDSFIYEQYF
TRBV28	TRBJ2-5	13	.	TRBD1	TGTGCCTCCTGGGGACAGGAGCAAGAGACCCAGTACTTC	CASWGQEQETQYF
TRBV6-2/TRBV6-3	TRBJ2-5	15	medium-sized	.	TGTGCCAGCAGTGCCGGCACCAGTGATCAAGAGACCCAGTACTTC	CASSAGTSDQETQYF
TRBV20-1	TRBJ2-1	14	.	.	TGCAGTGCTAGAAACCCAGGGTCCCACAATGAGCAGTTCTTC	CSARNPGSHNEQFF
TRBV20-1	TRBJ2-2	15	few	.	TGCAGTGCTAGAGATGTTAACAGGGACCCCGGGGAGCTGTTTTTT	CSARDVNRDPGELFF
TRBV24-1	TRBJ2-3	14	few	.	TGTGCCACCAGTGAAGGGGCAGCGGAAGATACGCAGTATTTT	CATSEGAAEDTQYF
TRBV15	TRBJ2-5	15	.	.	TGTGCCACCAGCAGAGGACCGGGCACACGGGAGACCCAGTACTTC	CATSRGPGTRETQYF
TRBV7-2	TRBJ2-1	16	few	TRBD1	TGTGCCAGCAGCCCCTTCCTACAGGGGGAATACAATGAGCAGTTCTTC	CASSPFLQGEYNEQFF
TRBV5-1	TRBJ2-1	16	.	TRBD2	TGCGCCAGCAGCGCAACTAGCGGGGGGGCCCTCAATGAGCAGTTCTTC	CASSATSGGALNEQFF
TRBV5-5	TRBJ2-1	19	.	TRBD2	TGTGCCAGCAGCGACCCCGGTGGGACTAGCGGGGGGCCTAGCAATGAGCAGTTCTTC	CASSDPGGTSGGPSNEQFF
TRBV6-1	TRBJ2-5	14	.	.	TGTGCCAGCAGTGGAGGACACGTACAAGAGACCCAGTACTTC	CASSGGHVQETQYF
TRBV7-3	TRBJ2-3	12	.	.	TGTGCCAGCAGCGGGGACGAGGATAAGCAGTATTTT	CASSGDEDKQYF
TRBV29-1	TRBJ1-5	13	.	TRBD1	TGCAGCGTTGCCAGGGGGCAGGGTCAGCCCCAGCATTTT	CSVARGQGQPQHF
TRBV6-5	TRBJ2-1	14	many	TRBD2	TGTGCCAGCAGTCCGCTAGCGGGGGGTGGCGAGCAGTTCTTC	CASSPLAGGGEQFF
TRBV12-3/TRBV12-4	TRBJ1-4	11	.	.	TGTGCCAGCAGTCCCTCCTCCTTACTGTTTTTT	CASSPSSLLFF
TRBV27	TRBJ2-4	16	.	.	TGTGCCAGCAGCCCGGGGGGCGTCCAGGCCAAAAACATTCAGTACTTC	CASSPGGVQAKNIQYF
TRBV6-6	TRBJ2-7	11	once	.	TGTGCCAGCAGTCCAAGATTCGAGCAGTACTTC	CASSPRFEQYF
TRBV12-3/TRBV12-4	TRBJ2-6	15	few	.	TGTGCCACCCGGACAAGGGTCCCTGGGGCCAACGTCCTGACTTTC	CATRTRVPGANVLTF
TRBV12-3/TRBV12-4	TRBJ2-7	19	.	TRBD2	TGTGCCAGCAGTCCTCGCCGAGGACTAGCGGGGGGCCCACCTCACGAGCAGTACTTC	CASSPRRGLAGGPPHEQYF
TRBV20-1	TRBJ2-5	12	.	.	TGCAGTGCTAGTGCTAGCGACGAGACCCAGTACTTC	CSASASDETQYF
TRBV6-5	TRBJ2-5	16	.	.	TGTGCCAGCAGTTACTCGAAGGCGGACCACCAGGAGACCCAGTACTTC	CASSYSKADHQETQYF
TRBV4-1	TRBJ1-2	16	.	.	TGCGCCAGCAGCCAAGTAGTTAGGCAGCTCGGCTATGGCTACACCTTC	CASSQVVRQLGYGYTF
TRBV20-1	TRBJ2-3	13	few	.	TGCAGTGCTAGTTCCGGCTTCACAGATACGCAGTATTTT	CSASSGFTDTQYF
TRBV20-1	TRBJ2-3	13	.	TRBD2	TGCAGTGCTAGGGGCCAGGCGGGGGGCACGCAGTATTTT	CSARGQAGGTQYF
TRBV6-2/TRBV6-3	TRBJ1-5	15	once	.	TGTGCCAGTGACTACGAGCCAGGACGGAATCAGCCCCAGCATTTT	CASDYEPGRNQPQHF
TRBV5-1	TRBJ2-3	15	.	TRBD1	TGCGCCAGCAGCCCGACAGGGGATAGTGCAGATACGCAGTATTTT	CASSPTGDSADTQYF
TRBV20-1	TRBJ2-1	14	.	.	TGCAGTGCTAGAGGCCCCCCGGTCCTGAATGAGCAGTTCTTC	CSARGPPVLNEQFF
TRBV6-5	TRBJ2-3	15	.	.	TGTGCCAGCAGAGCACCCCCTCGTTTTGCCGATACGCAGTATTTT	CASRAPPRFADTQYF
TRBV4-3	TRBJ2-2	14	few	TRBD1	TGCGCCAGCAGAAAGGACAGGGGACCCGGGGAGCTGTTTTTT	CASRKDRGPGELFF
TRBV5-1	TRBJ1-1	15	.	.	TGCGCCAGCAGCTTGCGTACCATTATCGGCACTGAAGCTTTCTTT	CASSLRTIIGTEAFF
TRBV4-3	TRBJ2-7	15	few	.	TGCGCCAGCAGCCAAGATCTTCCTCCGTCCTACGAGCAGTACTTC	CASSQDLPPSYEQYF
TRBV24-1	TRBJ2-5	12	.	.	TGTGCCACCAGTGACCGGACGGAGACCCAGTACTTC	CATSDRTETQYF
TRBV5-1	TRBJ2-1	17	few	TRBD2	TGCGCCAGCAGCATCGGGACTAGCGGGGGGTACTACAATGAGCAGTTCTTC	CASSIGTSGGYYNEQFF
TRBV7-2	TRBJ2-3	15	few	TRBD2	TGTGCCAGCAGCCCTAGCGGGGCCCACACAGATACGCAGTATTTT	CASSPSGAHTDTQYF
TRBV27	TRBJ1-2	13	.	.	TGTGCCAGCAGCGCCCCGGACAGCTATGGCTACACCTTC	CASSAPDSYGYTF
TRBV9	TRBJ1-5	14	few	.	TGTGCCAGCAGCGTAGATGGGAGCAATCAGCCCCAGCATTTT	CASSVDGSNQPQHF
TRBV4-2	TRBJ1-2	16	.	TRBD1	TGTGCCAGCAGCCAGAGCGGACAGGTGGGGAACTATGGCTACACCTTC	CASSQSGQVGNYGYTF
TRBV29-1	TRBJ1-1	14	few	.	TGCAGCGTTGAAGATCGGCCTGGTAACACTGAAGCTTTCTTT	CSVEDRPGNTEAFF
TRBV12-3/TRBV12-4	TRBJ1-2	14	few	TRBD1	TGTGCCAGCAGCAAGACAGGGGGGGCCTATGGCTACACCTTC	CASSKTGGAYGYTF
TRBV5-6	TRBJ1-3	14	.	.	TGTGCCAGCAGCTTGGTAGTCGGCGGAAACACCATATATTTT	CASSLVVGGNTIYF
TRBV12-3/TRBV12-4	TRBJ1-2	14	.	.	TGTGCCAGCAGTTTAGTGCTCGGGGGGGGTGGCTACACCTTC	CASSLVLGGGGYTF
TRBV4-2	TRBJ1-2	14	.	.	TGTGCCAGCAGCCACGTCCAGGCAGGGGATGGCTACACCTTC	CASSHVQAGDGYTF
TRBV6-6	TRBJ1-3	15	few	TRBD1	TGTGCCAGCAGTTACGCGACAGGGTCTGGAAACACCATATATTTT	CASSYATGSGNTIYF